This T cell receptor (beta chain) was identified in a study of CD8 T cells in ankylosing spondylitis. Study-wide points: One TCR beta motif, made up of 7 or 8 highly homologous variants, appeared characteristic of ankylosing spondylitis blood.

Trimming removed 0 bases at V and 9 bases at J, with 11 bases between. The germline gives CDR1 LGHDT, CDR2 YNNKEL (reference sequence). The CDR3 runs 13 residues. TCRdb analysed the 5' RACE reads with MiXCR anew, one entry per CDR3 protein. Seen here are about 450,000 distinct CDR3 sequences, roughly 25% observed once, and the top ten hold approximately 1%. This clonotype was picked up a small number of times. Its matching antigen is unknown. The sequence was obtained from a male donor with ankylosing spondylitis. Sequenced input: blood, either unsorted or a sorted T cell fraction (not recorded which). The chain has TRBV3-1 and TRBJ1-2; D gene uncertain. In DNA form, the CDR3 reads TGTGCCAGCAGCCAAGATCGGGCCGTAAGCTACACCTTC. It is translated as CASSQDRAVSYTF.